This TCR beta chain was recorded in a study of T cells in Graves' hyperthyroidism and ophthalmopathy. This clonotype showed up just a few times. Germline trimming cut 6 bases from V and 6 bases from J; bases unmatched to any gene: 7. The V gene's germline CDR1 is DFQATT and CDR2 SNEGSKA (reference sequence). The CDR3 length is 14 residues. Amplification of TCR beta CDR3 regions used RNA as the template. Researchers ran a first-round RT-PCR on the TCR CDR3 using the HTBI primer set. TCRdb fed the multiplex PCR reads into MiXCR, producing one record per CDR3 protein. Of about 640,000 distinct CDR3 sequences in the sample, less than 25% were seen once.

Material: blood. The rearrangement links TRBV20-1 to TRBJ1-6; 8 bases match TRBD1. The TCR was taken from a man aged 30 to 39 with Graves' ophthalmopathy. The CDR3 here is CSAEKGQGNSPLHF. CDR3 DNA sequence: TGCAGTGCAGAAAAAGGACAGGGTAATTCACCCCTCCACTTT.